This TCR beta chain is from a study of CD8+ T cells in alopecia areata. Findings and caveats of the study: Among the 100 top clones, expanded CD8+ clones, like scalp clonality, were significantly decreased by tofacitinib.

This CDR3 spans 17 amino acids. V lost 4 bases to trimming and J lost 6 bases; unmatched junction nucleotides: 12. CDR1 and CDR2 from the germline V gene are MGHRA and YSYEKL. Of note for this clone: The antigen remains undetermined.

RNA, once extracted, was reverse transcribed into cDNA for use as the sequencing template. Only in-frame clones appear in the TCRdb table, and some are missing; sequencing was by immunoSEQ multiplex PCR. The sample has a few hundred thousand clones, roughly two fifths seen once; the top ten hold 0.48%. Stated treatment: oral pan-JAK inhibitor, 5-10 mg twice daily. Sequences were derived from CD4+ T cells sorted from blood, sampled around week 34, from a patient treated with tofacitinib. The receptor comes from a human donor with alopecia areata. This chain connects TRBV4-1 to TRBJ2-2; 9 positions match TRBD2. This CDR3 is CASSPGLAIRPSGELFF. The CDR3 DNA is TGCGCCAGCAGCCCGGGACTAGCAATCAGACCATCCGGGGAGCTGTTTTTT.